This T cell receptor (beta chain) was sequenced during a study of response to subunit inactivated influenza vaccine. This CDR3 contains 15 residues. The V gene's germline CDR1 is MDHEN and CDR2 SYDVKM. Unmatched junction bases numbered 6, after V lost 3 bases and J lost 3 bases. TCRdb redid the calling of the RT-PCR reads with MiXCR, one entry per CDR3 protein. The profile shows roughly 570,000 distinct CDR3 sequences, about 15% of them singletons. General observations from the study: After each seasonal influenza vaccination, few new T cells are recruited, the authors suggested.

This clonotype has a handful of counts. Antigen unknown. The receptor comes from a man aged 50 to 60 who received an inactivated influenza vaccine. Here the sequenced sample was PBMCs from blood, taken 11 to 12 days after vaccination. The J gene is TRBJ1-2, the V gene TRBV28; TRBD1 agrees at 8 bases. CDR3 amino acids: CASSLEPGGDYGYTF. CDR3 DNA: TGTGCCAGCAGTTTGGAGCCAGGGGGCGACTATGGCTACACCTTC.